This T cell receptor beta chain comes out of a study of a mutant IDH1 vaccine in newly diagnosed glioma. Study context: At weeks 1, 3, 5, 7, 11, 15, 19 and 23, patients received a vaccination, eight in all. Once 4-6 weeks had passed after radiotherapy alone, vaccination started, or it started with temozolomide cycles.

Time point in this sample: week 11, during vaccination. Doses of 300 ug of mutant IDH1 20-mer peptide were given with topical imiquimod. General observations from the study: Among all patients, vaccine-induced immune responses occurred in approximately 93%.

Points on this clone: Its antigen is still unknown. Other nucleotide sequences in the sample specify the same CDR3.

The V gene lost 5 bases and the J gene lost 4 bases, with 5 bases spanning the gap. CDR1 MNHEY and CDR2 SVGAGI come from the germline V gene. The CDR3 has 11 amino acids. Repertoires were generated with immunoSEQ multiplex PCR, while TCRdb's copy carries only in-frame clones and drops some. Of 20,000 to 25,000 clones listed, 60% to 75% are singletons. The source is a man between 18 and 29 years old with glioma. Some clones in this sample may be carry-over from other donors' samples. Sequenced material: peripheral blood mononuclear cells (PBMCs), taken from a glioma patient whose treatment included an IDH1 peptide vaccine. The chain employs TRBV6-5 and TRBJ1-2, with D perhaps matching TRBD1 (5 bases). The DNA for the CDR3 is TGTGCCAGCAGTGACAGCTATGGCTACACCTTC. Translation: CASSDSYGYTF.